This T cell receptor beta chain came from a study of sequential checkpoint blockade in melanoma. Study-level background: Around 90 pretreatment tumor DNA samples were TCRβ immunosequenced.

The V and J ends lost 5 bases and 1 base, in that order; junction bases with no gene match: 5. CDR3 length equals 15 residues. CDR1 and CDR2 (germline): SGHNT, YENEEA. Treatment: randomized to nivolumab then ipilimumab (arm A) or the reverse (arm B). Using immunoSEQ multiplex PCR, the repertoire was profiled, and TCRdb retains in-frame clones only, with some absent. The sample includes approximately 2,100 clones, approximately 19% of them seen just once. This clone was counted many times. This chain connects TRBV11-3 to TRBJ1-5; 7 nucleotides match TRBD1. This TCR was recovered from a human donor with melanoma. The sample in question was tumor tissue (inferred from file names), obtained from a patient given nivolumab and ipilimumab in sequence. The CDR3 here is CASSAQGGSNQPQHF. The CDR3 DNA reads TGTGCCAGCAGCGCCCAGGGGGGAAGCAATCAGCCCCAGCATTTT.